The 8 T cell receptor beta chains reported below all come from one sample, sequenced in a study of T-cell memory formation after mild COVID-19. TCRdb independently ran MiXCR on the 5' RACE reads; one entry per CDR3 protein. The table includes about 130,000 distinct CDR3 sequences, 5% to 6.5% detected once. The specimen was PBMCs or a T cell subset sorted from them (not recorded which). The receptors stem from an adult woman who had mild COVID-19 (a few samples of this study predate the infection). Cell type and time point are not known.

This clonotype was seen a few times. The chain links TRBV4-3 to TRBJ2-1, with 8 positions matching TRBD2. Losses at the gene ends were 2 bases for V and 3 bases for J; bases not matched to a gene: 0. CDR1 and CDR2 (germline): LGHNA, YSLEER. This CDR3 is 14 amino acids long. The CDR3 reads CASSQSGSYNEQFF. CDR3 bases: TGCGCCAGCAGCCAAAGCGGGAGCTACAATGAGCAGTTCTTC.

The J gene is TRBJ2-4, the V gene TRBV12-3 or TRBV12-4, with 10 bases aligning to TRBD1. The J segment lost 4 bases and the V segment lost 1 base, leaving 4 bases of the junction unmatched. The CDR3 sequence is 16 residues long. CDR3 nucleotides: TGTGCCAGCAGTTTAGGGGGGACAGGGGTAAAAAACATTCAGTACTTC. Translation gives CASSLGGTGVKNIQYF.

The chain combines TRBV7-6 with TRBJ2-1; TRBD2 matches at 12 bases. The V segment lost 4 bases and the J segment 7 bases; nucleotides outside the gene matches: 8. Germline CDR1 is SGHVS and CDR2 is FNYEAQ. CDR3 length equals 16 residues. The CDR3 DNA reads as TGTGCCAGCAGCTCGACTAGCGGGAGAATCGTGAATGAGCAGTTCTTC. This codes for CASSSTSGRIVNEQFF.

The genes are TRBV5-4 and TRBJ2-2; TRBD1 might be the D (5 bases). Trimming took off 4 bases at V and 3 bases at J, with 16 bases between the two ends. The CDR3 covers 16 residues. CDR1 and CDR2 from the germline V gene are SGHNT and YYREEE (reference sequence). The CDR3 DNA sequence: TGTGCCAGCAGCCCCTACACCGCCAGGGACACCGGGGAGCTGTTTTTT. This translates into CASSPYTARDTGELFF.

On this clonotype itself: Germline and junction disagree at one end, which may indicate a read error. J is TRBJ1-3 and V is TRBV4-2; 9 bases agree with TRBD1. Germline lookup yields CDR1 LGHNA and CDR2 YNFKEQ. The CDR3 contains 15 residues. For the CDR3, the DNA is TGTGCCAGCAGCGAAGACAGGGGGTCTGGAAACACCATATATTTT. This sequence encodes CASSEDRGSGNTIYF.

This clonotype turned up a few times. The chain employs TRBV12-3 or TRBV12-4 and TRBJ1-5, with D hard to call. The CDR3 length is 16 residues. The ends were cut back, 3 bases at V and 1 base at J, with 13 bases in the middle. Here the CDR3 reads CASSFLFLGSNQPQHF. The DNA for the CDR3 is TGTGCCAGCAGTTTTCTGTTTCTAGGGAGCAATCAGCCCCAGCATTTT.

This clonotype occurred many times. The chain combines TRBV20-1 with TRBJ2-1; 8 bases agree with TRBD2. This CDR3 contains 15 residues. Germline lookup yields CDR1 DFQATT and CDR2 SNEGSKA (reference sequence). Trimming removed 4 bases from V and 6 bases from J; junction bases left unmatched: 11. The CDR3 region has the DNA TGCAGTGCTACACCGACCGGGACTAGGGCCAATGAGCAGTTCTTC. Residues: CSATPTGTRANEQFF.

The sample holds many counts of this clonotype. This chain joins TRBV5-5 and TRBJ2-2; possibly TRBD2 for D (5 bases). The CDR3 has 16 residues. The germline gives CDR1 SGHKS, CDR2 YYEKEE (reference sequence). V gave up 5 bases and J gave up 0 bases, with 14 bases separating them. The CDR3 nucleotides are TGTGCCAGCAGACGGGATCCGCCCGCGAACACCGGGGAGCTGTTTTTT. This translates into CASRRDPPANTGELFF.